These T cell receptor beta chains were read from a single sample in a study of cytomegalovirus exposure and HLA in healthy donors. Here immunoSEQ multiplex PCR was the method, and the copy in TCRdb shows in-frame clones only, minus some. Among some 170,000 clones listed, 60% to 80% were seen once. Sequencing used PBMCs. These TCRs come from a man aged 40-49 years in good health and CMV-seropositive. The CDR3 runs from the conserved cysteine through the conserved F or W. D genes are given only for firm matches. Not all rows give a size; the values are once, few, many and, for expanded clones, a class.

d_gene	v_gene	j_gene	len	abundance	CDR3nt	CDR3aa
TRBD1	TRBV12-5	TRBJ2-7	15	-	TGTGCTAGTGGCTTGGTTAAGGGGGCCTCCTACGAGCAGTACTTC	CASGLVKGASYEQYF
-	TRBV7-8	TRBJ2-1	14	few	TGTGCCAGCAGCTTAGTTGACAGACTTAATGAGCAGTTCTTC	CASSLVDRLNEQFF
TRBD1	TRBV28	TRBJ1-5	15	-	TGTGCCAGCAGTCCCAGGGGGCGGATATATCAGCCCCAGCATTTT	CASSPRGRIYQPQHF
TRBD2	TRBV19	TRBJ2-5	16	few	TGTGCCAGTAGTAAGGCTAGCGGGAGGGCCGCGGAGACCCAGTACTTC	CASSKASGRAAETQYF
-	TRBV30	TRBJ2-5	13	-	TGTGCCTGGGACCAGGGGTTACAAGAGACCCAGTACTTC	CAWDQGLQETQYF
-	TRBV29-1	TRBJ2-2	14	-	TGCAGCGTTGTAAAAGGGTCGGGGGCCGGGGAGCTGTTTTTT	CSVVKGSGAGELFF
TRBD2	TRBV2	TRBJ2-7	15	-	TGTGCCAGCAGGGATGGGACTAGCGGGTTCCACGAGCAGTACTTC	CASRDGTSGFHEQYF
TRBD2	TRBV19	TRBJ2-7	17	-	TGTGCCAGTAGCCGACTAGCGGGAGGCCTTACGACCTCCGAGCAGTACTTC	CASSRLAGGLTTSEQYF
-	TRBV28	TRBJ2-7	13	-	TGTGCCAGCAGTTTAACAGCCTCGGGAGAGCAGTACTTC	CASSLTASGEQYF
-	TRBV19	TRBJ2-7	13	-	TGTGCCAGTAGTACCCTCCAGGGGGGCGAGCAGTACTTC	CASSTLQGGEQYF
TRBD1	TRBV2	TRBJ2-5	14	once	TGTGCCAGCCGCCCCGACAGGGGGCTAGAGACCCAGTACTTC	CASRPDRGLETQYF
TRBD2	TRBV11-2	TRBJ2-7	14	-	TGTGCCAGCAGCTTGAGCGGGGACTCCTACGAGCAGTACTTC	CASSLSGDSYEQYF
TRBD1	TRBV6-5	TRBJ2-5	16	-	TGTGCCAGCAGTTACATGGGACAGGGGGCTCAAGAGACCCAGTACTTC	CASSYMGQGAQETQYF
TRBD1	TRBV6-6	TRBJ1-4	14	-	TGTGCCAGCAGTACCCGACAGGGTGATGAAAAACTGTTTTTT	CASSTRQGDEKLFF
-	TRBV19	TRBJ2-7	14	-	TGTGCCAGTAGTAACAGACATCCCTACGACGAGCAGTACTTC	CASSNRHPYDEQYF
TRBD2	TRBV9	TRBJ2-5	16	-	TGTGCCAGCAGCGTAGAACCTAGCGGGATCCAAGAGACCCAGTACTTC	CASSVEPSGIQETQYF
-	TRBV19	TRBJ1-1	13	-	TGTGCCAGTAGGTTATGGGGAGACACTGAAGCTTTCTTT	CASRLWGDTEAFF
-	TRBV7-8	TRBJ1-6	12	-	TGTGCCAGCAGCTTAGGCGGAGCACCCCTCCACTTT	CASSLGGAPLHF
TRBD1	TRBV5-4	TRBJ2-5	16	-	TGTGCCAGCAGCTTGCAGGGTAGGGGGCCAGGAGAGACCCAGTACTTC	CASSLQGRGPGETQYF
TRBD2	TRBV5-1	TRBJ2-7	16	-	TGCGCCAGCAGCTCCACCTGGGGCGGGGGGGACTACGAGCAGTACTTC	CASSSTWGGGDYEQYF
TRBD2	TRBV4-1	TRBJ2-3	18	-	TGCGCCAGCAGCCAAGAGGCCGCCGGACTAGCGGGAACCGATACGCAGTATTTT	CASSQEAAGLAGTDTQYF
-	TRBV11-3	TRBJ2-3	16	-	TGTGCCAGCAGCTTAGGGACAACCCTGAGCACAGATACGCAGTATTTT	CASSLGTTLSTDTQYF
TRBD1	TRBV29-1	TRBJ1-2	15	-	TGCAGCGTGGCTGGACAGGGTGGACGATCCTATGGCTACACCTTC	CSVAGQGGRSYGYTF
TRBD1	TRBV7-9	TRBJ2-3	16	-	TGTGCCAGCAGCCCCCCCGGGACAGGGGGCAAAGATACGCAGTATTTT	CASSPPGTGGKDTQYF
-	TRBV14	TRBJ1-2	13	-	TGTGCCAGCAGCCGCACGGAGGCGGGTGGCTACACCTTC	CASSRTEAGGYTF
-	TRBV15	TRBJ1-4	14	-	TGTGCCACCAGCAGAGACAGGGTGGTGGAAAAACTGTTTTTT	CATSRDRVVEKLFF
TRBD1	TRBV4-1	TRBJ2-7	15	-	TGCGCCAGCAGCCAAAGGGGACAGGGGGCTGGCGAGCAGTACTTC	CASSQRGQGAGEQYF
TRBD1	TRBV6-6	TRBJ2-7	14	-	TGTGCCACACATCCCGGGACAGGGGGCTACGAGCAGTACTTC	CATHPGTGGYEQYF
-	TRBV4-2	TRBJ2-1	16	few	TGTGCCAGCAGCCGAACAGGTGGATTATCCTACAATGAGCAGTTCTTC	CASSRTGGLSYNEQFF
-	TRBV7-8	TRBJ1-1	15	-	TGTGCCAGCAGCTTAGTGGGGGGGTCGGACACTGAAGCTTTCTTT	CASSLVGGSDTEAFF
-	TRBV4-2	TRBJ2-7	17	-	TGTGCCAGCAGCCAAACTCGCCGGGACTTCAGATCCTACGAGCAGTACTTC	CASSQTRRDFRSYEQYF
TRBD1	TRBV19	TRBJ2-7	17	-	TGTGCCAGTAGTACACTCCCGGGACAGGGTATCCCCTACGAGCAGTACTTC	CASSTLPGQGIPYEQYF